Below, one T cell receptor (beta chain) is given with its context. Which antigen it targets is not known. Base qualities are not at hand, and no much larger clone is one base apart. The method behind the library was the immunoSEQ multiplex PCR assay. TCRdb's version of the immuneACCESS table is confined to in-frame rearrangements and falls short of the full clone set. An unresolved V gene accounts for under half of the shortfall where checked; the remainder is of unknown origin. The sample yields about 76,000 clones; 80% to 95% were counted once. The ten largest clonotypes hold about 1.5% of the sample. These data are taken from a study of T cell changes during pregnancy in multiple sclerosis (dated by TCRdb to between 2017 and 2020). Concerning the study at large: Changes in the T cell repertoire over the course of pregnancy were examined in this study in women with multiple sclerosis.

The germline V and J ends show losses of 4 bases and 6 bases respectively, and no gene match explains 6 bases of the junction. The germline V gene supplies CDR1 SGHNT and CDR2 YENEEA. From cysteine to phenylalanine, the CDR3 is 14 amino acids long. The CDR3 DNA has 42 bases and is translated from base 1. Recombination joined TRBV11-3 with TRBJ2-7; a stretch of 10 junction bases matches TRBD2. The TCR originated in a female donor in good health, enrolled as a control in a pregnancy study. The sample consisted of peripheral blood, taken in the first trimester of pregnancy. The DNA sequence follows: TGTGCCAGCAGCTATTCTAGCGGGAGCTCCGAGCAGTACTTC. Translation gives CASSYSSGSSEQYF.